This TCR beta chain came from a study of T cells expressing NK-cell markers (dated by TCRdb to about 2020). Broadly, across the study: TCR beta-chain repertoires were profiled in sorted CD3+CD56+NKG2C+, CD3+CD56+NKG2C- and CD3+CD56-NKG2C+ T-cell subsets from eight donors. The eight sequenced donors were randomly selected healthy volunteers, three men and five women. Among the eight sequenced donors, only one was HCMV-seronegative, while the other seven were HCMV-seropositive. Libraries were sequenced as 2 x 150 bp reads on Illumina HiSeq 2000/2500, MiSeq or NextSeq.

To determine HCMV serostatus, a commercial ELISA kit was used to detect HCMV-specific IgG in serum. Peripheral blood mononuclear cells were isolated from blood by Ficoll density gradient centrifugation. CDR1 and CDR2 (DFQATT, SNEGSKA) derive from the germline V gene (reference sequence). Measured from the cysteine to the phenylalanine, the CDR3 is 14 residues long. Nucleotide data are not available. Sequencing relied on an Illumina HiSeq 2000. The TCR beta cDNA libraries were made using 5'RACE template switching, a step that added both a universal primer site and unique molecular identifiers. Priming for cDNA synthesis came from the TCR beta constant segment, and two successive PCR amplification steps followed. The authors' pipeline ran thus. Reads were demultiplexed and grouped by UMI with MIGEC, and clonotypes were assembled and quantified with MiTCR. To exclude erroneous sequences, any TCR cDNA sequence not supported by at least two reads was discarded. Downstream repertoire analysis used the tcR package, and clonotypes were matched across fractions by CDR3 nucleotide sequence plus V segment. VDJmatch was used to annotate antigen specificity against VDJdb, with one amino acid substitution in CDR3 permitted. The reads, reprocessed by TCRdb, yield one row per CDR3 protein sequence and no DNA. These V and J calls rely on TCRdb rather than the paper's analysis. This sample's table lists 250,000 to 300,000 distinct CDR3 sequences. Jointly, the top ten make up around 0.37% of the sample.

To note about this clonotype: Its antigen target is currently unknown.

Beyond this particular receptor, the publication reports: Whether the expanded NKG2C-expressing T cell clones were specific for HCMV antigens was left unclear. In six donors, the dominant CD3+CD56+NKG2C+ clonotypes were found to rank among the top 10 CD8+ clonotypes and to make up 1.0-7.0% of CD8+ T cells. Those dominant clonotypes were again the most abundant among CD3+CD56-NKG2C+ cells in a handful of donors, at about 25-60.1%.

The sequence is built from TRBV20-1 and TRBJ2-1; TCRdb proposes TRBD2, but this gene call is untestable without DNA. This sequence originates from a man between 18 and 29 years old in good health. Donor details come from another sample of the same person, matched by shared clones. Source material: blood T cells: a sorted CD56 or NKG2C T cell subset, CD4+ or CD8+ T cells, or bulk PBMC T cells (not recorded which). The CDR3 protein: CSVLAPSGSDEQFF.